This is a list of T cell receptor beta chains from one sample in a study of cytomegalovirus exposure and HLA in healthy donors. Measured with immunoSEQ multiplex PCR; TCRdb has only the in-frame clones, and not every one. The sample holds about 160,000 clones, approximately 77% seen once. Sequences were obtained from PBMCs. These receptors were obtained from a female donor in good health and CMV-seronegative. Both conserved end residues are part of each CDR3. The D gene is left open where the match is weak.

CDR3 protein: CASSIKTTSSYEQYF
V gene: TRBV19
D gene: NA

CDR3 protein: CASSPLGDRGLVSGNTIYF
V gene: TRBV18
D gene: TRBD1

CDR3 protein: CASSWISGFSYEQYF
V gene: TRBV11-2
D gene: TRBD2

CDR3 protein: CASSSRTSGEETQYF
V gene: TRBV19
D gene: TRBD2

CDR3 protein: CASSTDRVTEAFF
V gene: TRBV6-5
D gene: TRBD1

CDR3 protein: CASRTSGNSYNEQFF
V gene: TRBV14
D gene: TRBD2

CDR3 protein: CASADRAFNQPQHF
V gene: TRBV2
D gene: TRBD1

CDR3 protein: CASKPGGVDNSPLHF
V gene: TRBV5-1
D gene: NA

CDR3 protein: CASSLGQEMDEQFF
V gene: TRBV5-1
D gene: NA

CDR3 protein: CASSLAEGWNSPLHF
V gene: TRBV5-1
D gene: NA

CDR3 protein: CASSYGGGYTF
V gene: TRBV6-5
D gene: NA

CDR3 protein: CASSLNGGAKAREQFF
V gene: TRBV7-3
D gene: TRBD2

CDR3 protein: CASKPGGNQPQHF
V gene: TRBV28
D gene: TRBD1

CDR3 protein: CASSVQGANSNQPQHF
V gene: TRBV2
D gene: NA

CDR3 protein: CASSPDQAPNYGYTF
V gene: TRBV6-5
D gene: NA

CDR3 protein: CASSLSGRGNQPQHF
V gene: TRBV7-2
D gene: NA

CDR3 protein: CASSRQVSYEQYF
V gene: TRBV7-8
D gene: NA

CDR3 protein: CASSESGAGDTYNEQFF
V gene: TRBV2
D gene: TRBD2

CDR3 protein: CASTHSGRFNEAFF
V gene: TRBV5-4
D gene: NA

CDR3 protein: CSVVPLPLLAGGPSGVGELFF
V gene: TRBV29-1
D gene: TRBD2

CDR3 protein: CARAPTGLASWAQYF
V gene: TRBV12-2
D gene: NA

CDR3 protein: CASSQMTREPYNEQFF
V gene: TRBV4-3
D gene: NA

CDR3 protein: CRVVEQFF
V gene: TRBV9
D gene: NA

CDR3 protein: CASRPQGLSGNTIYF
V gene: TRBV4-1
D gene: NA

CDR3 protein: CASSYGTGAHNQPQHF
V gene: TRBV6-6
D gene: TRBD1

CDR3 protein: CASSPMGQGTYEQYF
V gene: TRBV5-1
D gene: NA

CDR3 protein: CASSLGAGIYNEQFF
V gene: TRBV5-5
D gene: NA

CDR3 protein: CASSFERGCFNEQFF
V gene: TRBV23-1
D gene: TRBD2

CDR3 protein: CASSLGTQQSTDTQYF
V gene: TRBV11-2
D gene: NA